This TCR beta chain was sequenced in a study of blood T cell repertoires in COVID-19. Study-level background: Samples came from the United States, Italy and Spain, spanning acute and convalescent COVID-19.

Germline loops: CDR1 MNHEY, CDR2 SMNVEV (reference sequence). Losses at the gene ends were 5 bases for V and 8 bases for J; bases not matched to a gene: 14. This CDR3 has 16 residues. Before being deemed recovered, Cohort 3 donors had two negative PCRs, clearance, or symptom resolution. This table comes from immunoSEQ multiplex PCR, and its TCRdb copy is limited to in-frame clones, with some not included. The sample includes 250,000 to 350,000 clones, 87% of them seen just once. The receptor's source is a woman aged 30 to 39 who had recovered from COVID-19. What was sequenced was PBMCs or T cells enriched from blood (not recorded which). The J gene is TRBJ1-4, the V gene TRBV27; 7 positions match TRBD1. The CDR3 reads CASSRRGALIGEKLFF. The CDR3 region has the DNA TGTGCCAGCAGTCGCAGGGGGGCCCTTATAGGAGAAAAACTGTTTTTT.